This TCR beta chain came from a study of T cell changes during pregnancy in multiple sclerosis. The V gene end was trimmed by 4 bases and the J gene end by 4 bases; junction bases not matched to a gene: 7. Germline CDR1 is SGHRS and CDR2 is YFSETQ. This CDR3 comprises 16 residues. Assay used: immunoSEQ multiplex PCR; TCRdb lists only in-frame clones, some missing. The sample has some 77,000 clones; around 90% are singletons. The TCR comes from a female donor with multiple sclerosis, enrolled in a pregnancy study. The genes are TRBV5-1 and TRBJ2-2; 10 bases line up with TRBD2. The sample here was CD4+ T cells from peripheral blood mononuclear cells, taken before pregnancy. CDR3 region: CASSPIAGGLTGELFF. The CDR3 region has the DNA TGCGCCAGCAGCCCCATAGCGGGGGGACTCACCGGGGAGCTGTTTTTT.